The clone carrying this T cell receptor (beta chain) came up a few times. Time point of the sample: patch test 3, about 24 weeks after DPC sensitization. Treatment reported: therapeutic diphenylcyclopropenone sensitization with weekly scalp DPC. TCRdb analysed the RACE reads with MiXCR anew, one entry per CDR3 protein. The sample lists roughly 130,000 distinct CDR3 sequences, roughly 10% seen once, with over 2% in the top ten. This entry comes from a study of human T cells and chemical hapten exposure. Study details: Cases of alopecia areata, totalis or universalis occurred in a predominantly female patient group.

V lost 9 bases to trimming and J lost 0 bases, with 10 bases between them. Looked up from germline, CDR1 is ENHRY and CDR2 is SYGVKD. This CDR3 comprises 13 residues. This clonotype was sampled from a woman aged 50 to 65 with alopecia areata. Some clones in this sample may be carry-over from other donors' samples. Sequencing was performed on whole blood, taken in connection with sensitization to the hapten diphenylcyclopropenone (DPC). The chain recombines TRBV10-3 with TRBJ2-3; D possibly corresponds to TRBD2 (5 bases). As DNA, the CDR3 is TGTGCCATTAGCGCTTCTAGCACAGATACGCAGTATTTT. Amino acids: CAISASSTDTQYF.